This T cell receptor (beta chain) comes out of a study of T cells in localized non-small cell lung cancer. A few counts support this clone. Generated by immunoSEQ multiplex PCR, the TCRdb table keeps only in-frame clones and is missing some. The sample has fewer than 40,000 clones, roughly 87% seen once; the top ten hold about 17%. Germline CDR1 SGHDT, CDR2 YYEEEE. The CDR3 runs 16 residues. V lost 0 bases to trimming and J lost 0 bases; unmatched junction nucleotides: 2. This material consisted of peripheral blood mononuclear cells, taken before any cancer treatment. This chain links TRBV5-6 with TRBJ2-4; 8 positions match TRBD2. This receptor was obtained from a man aged 40-75 years with stage III lung adenocarcinoma. The CDR3 DNA is TGTGCCAGCAGCTTGGGGCGGGGGGTAGCCAAAAACATTCAGTACTTC. Its translation is CASSLGRGVAKNIQYF.